This entry lists 23 T cell receptor beta chains sequenced from one sample in a study of Ad26.COV2.S vaccination and SARS-CoV-2 variants. Treatment indicated: some 20 received Ad26.COV2.S at low or high dose, single or two shots; about 5 received placebo; per-sample allocation not given. On day 63 after the first injection, vaccine and placebo recipients gave samples. Method: immunoSEQ multiplex PCR; TCRdb's copy keeps in-frame clones and lacks some. The table shows roughly 460,000 clones, with about 88% occurring only once. The specimen was peripheral blood, collected in a trial of Ad26.COV2.S vaccine versus placebo. The receptors shown here come from a person aged 18-60 years who received the Ad26.COV2.S COVID-19 vaccine or a placebo.

The gene calls are TRBV28 and TRBJ1-5; the D gene is possibly TRBD1 (6 bases). The CDR3 runs 16 residues. Germline CDR1 is MDHEN and CDR2 is SYDVKM. The V gene lost 7 bases and the J gene lost 2 bases, with 18 bases spanning the gap. This CDR3 is CASTQWGASGNQPQHF. The CDR3 DNA reads as TGTGCCAGCACCCAGTGGGGGGCGAGTGGCAATCAGCCCCAGCATTTT.

This clone was recorded only once. This chain links TRBV27 with TRBJ2-7; D possibly corresponds to TRBD2 (6 bases). This CDR3 has 16 amino acids. V was cut by 0 bases and J by 2 bases, with 14 bases left in between. Germline V gene data show CDR1 as MNHEY and CDR2 as SMNVEV (reference sequence). The CDR3 reads CASSLSVPGTPYEQYF. In nucleotides, the CDR3 is TGTGCCAGCAGTTTATCAGTCCCGGGGACTCCCTACGAGCAGTACTTC.

The gene calls are TRBV6-6 and TRBJ2-5; D ambiguous. The CDR3 runs to 13 residues. In germline, CDR1 is MNHNY, CDR2 SVGAGI (reference sequence). V was trimmed by 7 bases and J by 2 bases, leaving 11 bases between them. CDR3 sequence (DNA): TGTGCCAGCAAGCCGCGGCCACAAGAGACCCAGTACTTC. It encodes CASKPRPQETQYF.

The chain is built from TRBV6-5 and TRBJ1-2; the match to TRBD1 covers 9 bases. The CDR3 sequence is 13 residues long. Germline V CDR1 and CDR2: MNHEY, SVGAGI. V lost 5 bases to trimming and J lost 4 bases; unmatched junction nucleotides: 2. CDR3 in DNA: TGTGCCAGCAGTCGACAGGGGGTCTATGGCTACACCTTC. This gives the protein CASSRQGVYGYTF.

This rearrangement joins TRBV7-2 to TRBJ2-7; D unresolved. There are 15 residues in the CDR3. Germline-derived CDR1 and CDR2 are SGHTA and FQGNSA. The V and J ends lost 1 base and 2 bases respectively, with 12 bases between them. The CDR3 reads CASSLVGRATYEQYF. For the CDR3, the DNA is TGTGCCAGCAGCTTAGTGGGCCGAGCCACCTACGAGCAGTACTTC.

V is TRBV28 and J is TRBJ1-2; no definite D call. Per the germline V gene, CDR1 is MDHEN and CDR2 is SYDVKM. V lost 6 bases and J lost 1, with 12 bases in between. The CDR3 extends over 14 amino acids. CDR3 DNA sequence: TGTGCCAGCAGCCCCGACTTGAATAACTATGGCTACACCTTC. Its protein product is CASSPDLNNYGYTF.

The genes are TRBV2 and TRBJ1-2; D unresolved. Germline-derived CDR1 and CDR2 are SNHLY and FYNNEI. V gave up 4 bases and J gave up 3 bases, with 15 bases separating them. This CDR3 has 15 residues. The CDR3 here is CASSVRRVGDYGYTF. CDR3 DNA sequence: TGTGCCAGCAGTGTCAGGCGGGTTGGTGACTATGGCTACACCTTC. The complete variable domain, with remaining parts taken from reference TRBV2 and TRBJ1-2, reads EPEVTQTPSHQVTQMGQEVILRCVPISNHLYFYWYRQILGQKVEFLVSFYNNEISEKSEIFDDQFSVERPDGSNFTLKIRSTKLEDSAMYFCASSVRRVGDYGYTFGSGTRLTVV.

The DNA for the CDR3 is TGTGCCAGCAGCTTAGCGTGGGAGTCAAGGGAGACCCAGTACTTC. Translation: CASSLAWESRETQYF. The gene calls are TRBV7-2 and TRBJ2-5, with TRBD2 as a possible D gene (5 bases). V gave up 0 bases and J gave up 5 bases, with 13 bases separating them. In germline, CDR1 is SGHTA, CDR2 FQGNSA. The CDR3 covers 15 residues.

V gene TRBV7-8 combines with J gene TRBJ2-2, with 9 bases that match TRBD2. CDR3 size: 15 residues. V lost 5 bases, J lost 3 bases, and 4 bases stayed unmatched. Germline CDR1 reads SGHVS; CDR2 reads FQNEAQ. CDR3 residues: CASSRSGSDTGELFF. CDR3 DNA: TGTGCCAGCAGCCGTAGCGGGAGCGACACCGGGGAGCTGTTTTTT.

The rearrangement uses TRBV7-9 and TRBJ2-7; 10 positions agree with TRBD1. Trimming at V came to 3 bases and at J to 1 base, leaving 3 bases not matched to a gene. The CDR3 runs 15 residues. The V gene's germline CDR1 is SEHNR and CDR2 FQNEAQ (reference sequence). The CDR3 region has the DNA TGTGCCAGCAGCTTGGGACAGGGGTTATCCTACGAGCAGTACTTC. This translates into CASSLGQGLSYEQYF.

CDR3 nucleotides: TGTGCCAGCAGCTTGAAGGCTAGCGGCGCCACAGATACGCAGTATTTT. It codes for CASSLKASGATDTQYF. The V and J genes are TRBV5-6 and TRBJ2-3, with 7 bases aligning to TRBD2. V trimming: 1 base; J trimming: 2 bases; junction bases outside the gene matches: 7. The CDR3 has 16 residues. Germline V CDR1 and CDR2: SGHDT, YYEEEE. Variable domain in full (rest from reference TRBV5-6 and TRBJ2-3): DAGVTQSPTHLIKTRGQQVTLRCSPKSGHDTVSWYQQALGQGPQFIFQYYEEEERQRGNFPDRFSGHQFPNYSSELNVNALLLGDSALYLCASSLKASGATDTQYFGPGTRLTVL.

On this clone itself: This specimen includes other DNA sequences encoding the same CDR3. The J gene is TRBJ1-1, the V gene TRBV6-5; D unresolved. The CDR3 length is 14 residues. V shed 0 bases and J shed 1 base, with 6 bases lying between them. The V gene's germline CDR1 is MNHEY and CDR2 SVGAGI. CDR3 nucleotide sequence: TGTGCCAGCAGTTACTCTTGGGGGAACACTGAAGCTTTCTTT. This codes for CASSYSWGNTEAFF.

The rearrangement links TRBV6-2 or TRBV6-3 to TRBJ2-5; D remains ambiguous. V was shortened by 3 bases and J by 7 bases, with 9 bases between the two germline ends. The CDR3 sequence is 12 residues long. From germline, CDR1 is MNHEY and CDR2 SVGEGT. The CDR3 nucleotides read TGTGCCAGCAGTTATGGATCGGGGACCCAGTACTTC. Its protein product is CASSYGSGTQYF.

The genes are TRBV6-5 and TRBJ2-1, with 12 bases lining up with TRBD2. With 4 bases clipped from V and 4 bases from J, the junction kept 5 bases outside the gene matches. The CDR3 runs to 16 residues. Germline V gene data show CDR1 as MNHEY and CDR2 as SVGAGI. The CDR3 sequence is CASSSPSGGAYNEQFF. Here the CDR3 DNA reads TGTGCCAGCAGTTCGCCTAGCGGGGGGGCATACAATGAGCAGTTCTTC.

V gene TRBV10-3 combines with J gene TRBJ1-5; the D gene is possibly TRBD1 (5 bases). Between the trimmed V and J ends, which lost 10 bases and 5 bases, there was a span of 12 bases. The CDR3 sequence is 12 residues long. Germline CDR1 is ENHRY and CDR2 is SYGVKD. The CDR3 sequence: CATGGGYQPQHF. As DNA, the CDR3 is TGTGCCACCGGCGGGGGTTATCAGCCCCAGCATTTT.

This clone came up once. The genes are TRBV11-2 and TRBJ2-7; a possible D gene is TRBD1 (6 bases). Between the trimmed V and J ends, which lost 5 bases and 7 bases, there was a span of 24 bases. CDR3 length: 16 amino acids. CDR1 SGHAT and CDR2 FQNNGV come from the germline V gene. CDR3 protein: CASSPLSTGKVGEQYF. The CDR3 DNA reads as TGTGCCAGCAGCCCACTATCAACAGGGAAAGTAGGAGAGCAGTACTTC.

V gene TRBV30 combines with J gene TRBJ1-1, with D unclear. The germline CDR1 and CDR2 sequences are GTSNPN and SVGIG (reference sequence). This CDR3 comprises 13 residues. Trimming took 2 bases from V and 2 from J, leaving 9 bases between them. The CDR3 coding sequence is TGTGCCTGGAGTTTTGACACCAACACTGAAGCTTTCTTT. Amino acids: CAWSFDTNTEAFF.

This chain links TRBV6-5 with TRBJ1-2, with D possibly being TRBD1 (5 bases). Germline CDR1 MNHEY, CDR2 SVGAGI. The CDR3 contains 14 residues. V was clipped by 11 bases and J by 3 bases, with 19 bases between them. The CDR3 coding sequence is TGTGCCGGCGGGGGACCCCCCTTGGACTATGGCTACACCTTC. This encodes CAGGGPPLDYGYTF.

This chain links TRBV18 with TRBJ1-1, with D unresolved. The germline CDR1 and CDR2 sequences are KGHSH and LQKENI. The CDR3 covers 13 residues. V was clipped by 0 bases and J by 6 bases, with 8 bases between them. This CDR3 reads CASSPPGGAEAFF. The DNA of the CDR3 is TGTGCCAGCTCACCACCAGGCGGAGCTGAAGCTTTCTTT.

The chain combines TRBV18 with TRBJ1-5, with D possibly being TRBD1 (6 bases). CDR1 and CDR2 from the germline V gene are KGHSH and LQKENI. The CDR3 has 15 residues. V was cut by 0 bases and J by 1 base, with 7 bases left in between. CDR3 sequence: CASSPPDRSNQPQHF. CDR3 DNA: TGTGCCAGCTCACCACCGGACAGAAGCAATCAGCCCCAGCATTTT.

The chain employs TRBV28 and TRBJ1-5; D not resolved. V lost 6 bases and J 7 bases, leaving 19 bases between the germline ends. Germline values: CDR1 MDHEN, CDR2 SYDVKM. CDR3 length: 15 amino acids. The CDR3 coding sequence is TGTGCCAGCAGCCCCTATACACGGGTTAGGCAGCCCCAGCATTTT. Protein: CASSPYTRVRQPQHF.

As DNA, the CDR3 is TGTGCCAGCAGGGGAAACCGGGACGCCCCGGGAGGGCAGTACTTC. This codes for CASRGNRDAPGGQYF. The gene calls are TRBV28 and TRBJ2-7; TRBD2 matches at 7 bases. V was pared by 6 bases and J by 9 bases, with 17 bases of the junction left unmatched. The CDR3 sequence is 15 residues long. Germline loops: CDR1 MDHEN, CDR2 SYDVKM.

The rearrangement links TRBV19 to TRBJ1-6; the D gene is possibly TRBD1 (5 bases). V was clipped by 9 bases and J by 6 bases, with 15 bases between them. This CDR3 is 14 amino acids long. The V gene's germline CDR1 is LNHDA and CDR2 SQIVND (reference sequence). CDR3 nucleotide sequence: TGTGCCAGACACAGAGACAGCTGTAATTCACCCCTCCACTTT. Protein: CARHRDSCNSPLHF.